This T cell receptor (beta chain) was captured in a study of human T cells and chemical hapten exposure. The germline V gene encodes CDR1 SNHLY and CDR2 FYNNEI. This CDR3 spans 13 amino acids. Trimming took 8 bases from V and 9 from J, leaving 17 bases between them. TCRdb passed the RACE reads through MiXCR, listing each CDR3 protein once. The sample records just under 65,000 distinct CDR3 sequences, 9.5% to 12% being singletons. The time point here: patch test 3, about 24 weeks after DPC sensitization. Treatment: therapeutic diphenylcyclopropenone sensitization with weekly scalp DPC. The chain links TRBV2 to TRBJ1-5; TRBD1 might be the D (6 bases). The clonotype originates from a woman in her twenties or thirties with alopecia areata. Some clones in this sample may be carry-over from other donors' samples. Sequencing used whole blood, obtained in connection with sensitization to the hapten diphenylcyclopropenone (DPC). Written as DNA, the CDR3 is TGTGCCAGCCTAAGCGGGGGCGTGGGGCCCCAGCATTTT. Protein sequence: CASLSGGVGPQHF.